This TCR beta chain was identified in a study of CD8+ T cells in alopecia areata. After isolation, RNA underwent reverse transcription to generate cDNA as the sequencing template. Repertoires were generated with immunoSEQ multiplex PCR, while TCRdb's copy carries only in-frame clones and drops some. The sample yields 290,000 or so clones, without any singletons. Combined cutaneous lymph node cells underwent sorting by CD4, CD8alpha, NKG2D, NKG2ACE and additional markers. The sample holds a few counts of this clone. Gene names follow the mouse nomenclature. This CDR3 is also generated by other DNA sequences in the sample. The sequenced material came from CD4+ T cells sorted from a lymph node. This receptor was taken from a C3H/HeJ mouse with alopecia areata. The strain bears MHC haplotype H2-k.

The DNA read from the CDR3 is TGTGCCAGCTCTCTCACTGGGGGGGTACAAGAC. Amino acid sequence: CASSLTGGVQD. Given in full, the CDR3 is CASSLTGGVQDTQYF. V gene TRBV12-1 combines with J gene TRBJ2-5; 10 nucleotides match TRBD2. The read finishes 4 residues shy of the CDR3 end, and the germline J gene is used to complete it. Germline V gene sequence: CDR1 SGHSN, CDR2 HYEKVE. This CDR3 contains 15 residues. Losses at the gene ends were 0 bases for V and 3 bases for J; bases not matched to a gene: 2. Drawing the rest from reference TRBV12-1 and TRBJ2-5, the complete variable domain is DSGVVQSPRHIIKEKGGRSVLTCIPISGHSNVVWYQQTLGKELKFLIQHYEKVERDKGFLPSRFSVQQFDDYHSEMNMSALELEDSAMYFCASSLTGGVQDTQYFGPGTRLLVL.